This is a list of T cell receptor beta chains from one sample in a study of blood T cell repertoires in COVID-19. Profiling relied on immunoSEQ multiplex PCR, and the TCRdb table lists in-frame clones only, not all of them. The table lists around 70,000 clones, 81% of them singletons. The source material was peripheral blood. The origin of the receptors is a woman between 65 and 79 years old with acute or convalescent COVID-19. Each CDR3 is given with its conserved first and last residue. D genes are given only for firm matches. Clone size appears in some rows only: once, few, many, or a class for an expanded clone.

J gene,D gene,clone size,V gene,CDR3 protein,CDR3 DNA
TRBJ1-1,TRBD1,NA,TRBV7-9,CASSFGQGSTEAFF,TGTGCCAGCAGCTTCGGACAGGGGAGCACTGAAGCTTTCTTT
TRBJ1-4,NA,NA,TRBV18,CASSAQLAEKLFF,TGTGCCAGCTCAGCTCAGTTGGCTGAAAAACTGTTTTTT
TRBJ2-1,NA,NA,TRBV6-1,CASSERGGMYNEQFF,TGTGCCAGCAGTGAACGAGGCGGAATGTACAATGAGCAGTTCTTC
TRBJ1-6,TRBD1,NA,TRBV4-2,CASSHPHQGAGNSPLHF,TGTGCCAGCAGCCATCCACACCAGGGGGCGGGTAATTCACCCCTCCACTTT
TRBJ1-2,TRBD1,NA,TRBV28,CASSPLDGQGTYGYTF,TGTGCCAGCAGTCCGTTGGATGGACAGGGCACCTATGGCTACACCTTC
TRBJ2-1,TRBD2,NA,TRBV10-1,CASSGPPGTSGRASYNEQFF,TGCGCCAGCAGTGGGCCCCCCGGGACTAGCGGGAGAGCATCCTACAATGAGCAGTTCTTC
TRBJ2-7,NA,NA,TRBV11-2,CASGLYEQYF,TGTGCCAGCGGGCTCTACGAGCAGTACTTC
TRBJ2-1,TRBD2,NA,TRBV24-1,CATSDLEGLAGYNEQFF,TGTGCCACCAGTGATTTAGAAGGACTAGCGGGATACAATGAGCAGTTCTTC
TRBJ1-1,TRBD1,NA,TRBV2,CASSGQGMSAFF,TGTGCCAGCAGTGGACAGGGGATGTCAGCTTTCTTT
TRBJ1-6,NA,NA,TRBV2,CASSEALRRAHF,TGTGCCAGCAGTGAAGCGCTTCGGAGGGCCCACTTT
TRBJ1-5,NA,NA,TRBV5-1,CASSLTRGQNQPQHF,TGCGCCAGCAGCTTGACCAGGGGCCAGAATCAGCCCCAGCATTTT
TRBJ2-1,TRBD2,few,TRBV5-1,CASSHSGTSVVNEQFF,TGCGCCAGCAGCCACTCCGGGACTAGCGTAGTCAATGAGCAGTTCTTC
TRBJ1-3,NA,medium-sized,TRBV27,CASSYRESGNTIYF,TGTGCCAGCAGTTACAGGGAGTCTGGAAACACCATATATTTT
TRBJ2-3,NA,NA,TRBV5-6,CASSIRSDTQYF,TGTGCCAGCAGCATCCGGTCAGATACGCAGTATTTT
TRBJ2-7,TRBD2,NA,TRBV9,CAHSALERGNYEQYF,TGTGCCCACTCAGCCCTCGAGCGGGGAAACTACGAGCAGTACTTC
TRBJ1-2,NA,NA,TRBV9,CASSVSPDNYGYTF,TGTGCCAGCAGCGTATCCCCAGATAACTATGGCTACACCTTC
TRBJ2-7,NA,NA,TRBV2,CASKTYYEQYF,TGTGCCAGCAAAACCTACTACGAGCAGTACTTC
TRBJ1-1,NA,NA,TRBV27,CASTRGGGTEAFF,TGTGCCAGCACGCGAGGGGGGGGCACTGAAGCTTTCTTT
TRBJ1-2,NA,NA,TRBV5-1,CASSRTANYGYTF,TGCGCCAGCAGCCGGACAGCTAACTATGGCTACACCTTC
TRBJ2-7,TRBD2,NA,TRBV27,CASSSVAGIERKQYF,TGTGCCAGCAGTTCCGTAGCGGGAATAGAAAGGAAGCAGTACTTC
TRBJ1-4,NA,few,TRBV6-4,CASSDSRGTGNEKLFF,TGTGCCAGCAGTGACTCGAGGGGGACGGGTAATGAAAAACTGTTTTTT
TRBJ2-7,TRBD2,NA,TRBV28,CASSDMGLAGGKGYEQYF,TGTGCCAGCAGTGATATGGGACTAGCGGGAGGTAAGGGATACGAGCAGTACTTC
TRBJ1-1,TRBD1,NA,TRBV5-1,CASSPGMTGGREAFF,TGCGCCAGCAGCCCGGGCATGACAGGGGGCAGGGAAGCTTTCTTT
TRBJ2-5,TRBD2,once,TRBV5-1,CASSVSGSGETQYF,TGCGCCAGCAGCGTTAGCGGGAGCGGCGAGACCCAGTACTTC
TRBJ2-3,TRBD2,NA,TRBV18,CASSPQASGISDTQYF,TGTGCCAGCTCACCTCAGGCTAGCGGGATATCGGATACGCAGTATTTT
TRBJ1-4,NA,NA,TRBV2,CASTPGGFNEKLFF,TGTGCCAGCACCCCGGGGGGTTTTAATGAAAAACTGTTTTTT
TRBJ2-5,TRBD2,NA,TRBV10-3,CAISEPSTSGRVPETQYF,TGTGCCATCAGTGAGCCTTCGACTAGCGGGAGGGTGCCCGAGACCCAGTACTTC
TRBJ1-2,NA,NA,TRBV4-1,CASSQDRGGQGPYGYTF,TGCGCCAGCAGCCAAGACCGAGGAGGCCAAGGCCCCTATGGCTACACCTTC
TRBJ2-5,TRBD2,NA,TRBV5-1,CASSPGGGLAGVLGETQYF,TGCGCCAGCAGCCCGGGTGGTGGACTAGCGGGAGTCTTAGGAGAGACCCAGTACTTC
TRBJ2-7,NA,NA,TRBV24-1,CATGRQDSYEQYF,TGTGCCACCGGTAGACAGGACTCCTACGAGCAGTACTTC
TRBJ2-3,TRBD1,NA,TRBV28,CASSSPGQGTDTQYF,TGTGCCAGCAGTTCCCCCGGACAGGGCACAGATACGCAGTATTTT
TRBJ2-1,TRBD2,NA,TRBV5-1,CASSSWTSGPYNEQFF,TGCGCCAGCAGCTCCTGGACTAGCGGCCCCTACAATGAGCAGTTCTTC
TRBJ1-1,NA,NA,TRBV9,CASSVEGGNTEAFF,TGTGCCAGCAGCGTAGAAGGAGGGAACACTGAAGCTTTCTTT
TRBJ1-2,NA,NA,TRBV6-2/TRBV6-3,CASSSFSSGARGYGYTF,TGTGCCAGCAGTTCCTTCTCCTCAGGGGCCAGAGGCTATGGCTACACCTTC
TRBJ1-6,TRBD1,few,TRBV6-5,CASRGQRTSSPLHF,TGTGCCAGCAGGGGACAGAGGACCTCATCACCCCTCCACTTT
TRBJ1-3,TRBD1,few,TRBV9,CASSVEGGVGNTIYF,TGTGCCAGCAGCGTAGAAGGGGGCGTTGGAAACACCATATATTTT
TRBJ2-1,NA,NA,TRBV12-2,CASRLRTEDNEQFF,TGTGCAAGTCGCTTAAGGACAGAAGACAATGAGCAGTTCTTC
TRBJ2-1,TRBD2,NA,TRBV9,CASSARGVGQFF,TGTGCCAGCAGCGCCCGGGGGGTGGGGCAGTTCTTC
TRBJ1-3,TRBD1,few,TRBV11-3,CASSSSDRGQNTIYF,TGTGCCAGCAGCTCATCCGACAGGGGGCAAAACACCATATATTTT
TRBJ1-2,TRBD1,NA,TRBV5-1,CASRRQGLNLGYTF,TGCGCCAGCAGGCGACAGGGGCTTAATCTTGGCTACACCTTC
TRBJ1-2,NA,once,TRBV2,CASGLNRYGYTF,TGTGCCAGCGGACTCAATCGCTATGGCTACACCTTC
TRBJ2-5,TRBD2,once,TRBV7-2,CASRPGLSSPQYF,TGTGCCAGCAGACCGGGACTAAGTTCGCCCCAGTACTTC
TRBJ2-7,NA,NA,TRBV25-1,CASSELGGDSSYEQYF,TGTGCCAGCAGTGAATTGGGGGGAGACTCCTCCTACGAGCAGTACTTC
TRBJ1-2,TRBD1,NA,TRBV27,CASSLLPGTGSPGGYTF,TGTGCCAGCAGTTTATTACCCGGGACAGGTAGTCCTGGGGGCTACACCTTC
TRBJ2-7,TRBD2,once,TRBV3-1/TRBV3-2,CASSRSGSQYEQYF,TGTGCCAGCAGCCGTAGCGGGAGCCAATACGAGCAGTACTTC
TRBJ1-1,NA,NA,TRBV24-1,CATSGSWLKNTEAFF,TGTGCCACCAGTGGTTCATGGCTCAAGAACACTGAAGCTTTCTTT
TRBJ1-4,NA,few,TRBV27,CASSRLQGRKEKLFF,TGTGCCAGCAGTCGATTACAGGGAAGGAAGGAAAAACTGTTTTTT
TRBJ1-5,NA,NA,TRBV28,CASSRSRGYSNQPQHF,TGTGCCAGCAGTCGGAGCAGGGGTTATAGCAATCAGCCCCAGCATTTT
TRBJ2-7,TRBD1,NA,TRBV5-1,CASSLGKTGGTYEQYF,TGCGCCAGCAGCTTGGGGAAGACAGGGGGTACCTACGAGCAGTACTTC
TRBJ1-2,NA,NA,TRBV29-1,CSVRAVNYGYTF,TGCAGCGTTCGAGCGGTTAACTATGGCTACACCTTC
TRBJ1-5,TRBD1,few,TRBV19,CASSRQGGQPQHF,TGTGCCAGTAGCAGACAGGGAGGTCAGCCCCAGCATTTT